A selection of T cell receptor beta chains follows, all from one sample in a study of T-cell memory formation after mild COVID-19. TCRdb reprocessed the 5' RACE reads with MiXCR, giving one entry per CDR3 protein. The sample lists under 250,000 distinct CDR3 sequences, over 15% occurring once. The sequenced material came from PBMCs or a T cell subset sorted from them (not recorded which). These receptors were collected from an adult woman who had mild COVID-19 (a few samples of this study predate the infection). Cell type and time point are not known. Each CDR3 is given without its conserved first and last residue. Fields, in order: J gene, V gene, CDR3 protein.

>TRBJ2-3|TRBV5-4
ASSLELEDTQY
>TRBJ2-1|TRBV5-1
ASSLVPSGGASYNEQF
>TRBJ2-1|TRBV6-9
ASSYEGARSYNEQF
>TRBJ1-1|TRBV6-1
ASSEEVPAF
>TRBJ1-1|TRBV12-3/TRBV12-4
ASSPGGANTEAF
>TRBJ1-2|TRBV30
AWSVGRRNYGYT
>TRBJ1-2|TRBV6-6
ASYIATGLDYGYT
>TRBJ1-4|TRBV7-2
ASSIEGQGKLF
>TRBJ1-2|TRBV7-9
ASSLAGANGYT
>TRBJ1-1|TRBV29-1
SVVFSTPGYRTDQAF
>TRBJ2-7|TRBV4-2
ASSQEGASGYEQY
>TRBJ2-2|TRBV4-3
ASSRVSGELF
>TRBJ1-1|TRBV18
ASSPDRSTEAF
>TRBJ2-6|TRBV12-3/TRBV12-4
ASRLSALTGESSGANVLT
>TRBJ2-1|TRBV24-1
ATSDWRTRGSYNEQF
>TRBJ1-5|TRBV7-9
ASSLQPGPNSNQPQH
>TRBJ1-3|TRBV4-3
ASSQEVGGTGSGNTIY
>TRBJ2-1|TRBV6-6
ASTSMRVGNEQF
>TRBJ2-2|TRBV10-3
AITPDSGGSTGELF
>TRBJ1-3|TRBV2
ASRINEGAGNTIY
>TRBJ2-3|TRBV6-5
ASSYSATTDTQY
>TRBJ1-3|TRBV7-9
ASSLARGVSGNTIY
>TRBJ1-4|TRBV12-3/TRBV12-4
ASSRRQGGNEKLF
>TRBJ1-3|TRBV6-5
ASSYSDVGSGNTIY
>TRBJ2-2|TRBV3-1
ASSQTNTGELF
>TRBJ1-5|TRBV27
ASSLVGAGGQPQH
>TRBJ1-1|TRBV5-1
ASSLDPGVNTEAF
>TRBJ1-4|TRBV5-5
ASSLETGRGEKLF
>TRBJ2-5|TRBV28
ASSPQGRYQETQY
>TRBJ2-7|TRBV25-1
ASSEYSGARGTDEQY
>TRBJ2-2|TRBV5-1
ASSLRGVANTGELF
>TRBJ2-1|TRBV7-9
ASSGPGTSGSSEQF
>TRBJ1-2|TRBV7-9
ASSLVEEGYT
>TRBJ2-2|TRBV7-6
ASSLAAGRGNTGELF
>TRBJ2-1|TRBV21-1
ASRSGTSGYNEQF
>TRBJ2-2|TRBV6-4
ASSESGNTGELF
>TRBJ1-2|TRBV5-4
ASSVDLNYGYT
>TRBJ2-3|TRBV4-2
ASSPRPGLAGASDTQY
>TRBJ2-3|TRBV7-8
ASSLGVASGGLADTQY
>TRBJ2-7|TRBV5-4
ASSLGLLTTQY
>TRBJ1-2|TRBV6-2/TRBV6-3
ASSSDRGPGYT
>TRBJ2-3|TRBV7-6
ASSSENGGGHPQY
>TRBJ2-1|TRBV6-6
ASSSETGGVTYNEQF
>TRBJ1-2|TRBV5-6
ASSRLNRATIGYT
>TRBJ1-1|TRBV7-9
ASNPGQGDRMNTEAF
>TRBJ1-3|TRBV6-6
ASSYWLEGSGNTIY
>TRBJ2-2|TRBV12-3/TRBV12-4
ASSWDSTGELF
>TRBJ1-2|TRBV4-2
ASSQGRAGDGYGYT
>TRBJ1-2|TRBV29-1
SVEGRGGGYT
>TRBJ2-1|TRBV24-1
ATSDQIQGTNHNEQF
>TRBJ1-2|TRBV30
AWSRTSTGNYGYT